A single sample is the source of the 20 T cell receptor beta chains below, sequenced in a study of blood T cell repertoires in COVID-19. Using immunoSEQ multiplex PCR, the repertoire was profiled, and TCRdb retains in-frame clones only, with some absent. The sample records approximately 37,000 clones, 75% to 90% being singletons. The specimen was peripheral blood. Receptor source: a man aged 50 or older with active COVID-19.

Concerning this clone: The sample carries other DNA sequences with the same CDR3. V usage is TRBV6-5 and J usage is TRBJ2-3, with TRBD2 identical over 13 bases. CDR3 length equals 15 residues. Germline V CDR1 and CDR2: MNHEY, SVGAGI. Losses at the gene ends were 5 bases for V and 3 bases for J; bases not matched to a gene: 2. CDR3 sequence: CASSKLAGGTDTQYF. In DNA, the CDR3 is TGTGCCAGCAGTAAACTAGCGGGAGGGACAGATACGCAGTATTTT.

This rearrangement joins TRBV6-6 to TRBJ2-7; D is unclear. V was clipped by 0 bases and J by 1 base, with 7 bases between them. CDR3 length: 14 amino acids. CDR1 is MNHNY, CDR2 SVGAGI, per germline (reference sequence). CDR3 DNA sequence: TGTGCCAGCAGTTACTCACAGTCATCCTACGAGCAGTACTTC. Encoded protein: CASSYSQSSYEQYF.

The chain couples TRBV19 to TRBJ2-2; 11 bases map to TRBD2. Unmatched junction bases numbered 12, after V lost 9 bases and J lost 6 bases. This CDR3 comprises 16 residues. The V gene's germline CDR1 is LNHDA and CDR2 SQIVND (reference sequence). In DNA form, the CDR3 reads TGTGCCAGCATCAGGACTAGCGGGTCCTGGGCCGGGGAGCTGTTTTTT. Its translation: CASIRTSGSWAGELFF.

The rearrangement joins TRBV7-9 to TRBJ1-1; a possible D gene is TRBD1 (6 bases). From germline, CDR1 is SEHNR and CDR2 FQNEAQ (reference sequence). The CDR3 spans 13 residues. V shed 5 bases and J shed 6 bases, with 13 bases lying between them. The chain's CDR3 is CASSPTGFAEAFF. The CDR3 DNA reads TGTGCCAGCAGCCCTACAGGGTTCGCTGAAGCTTTCTTT.

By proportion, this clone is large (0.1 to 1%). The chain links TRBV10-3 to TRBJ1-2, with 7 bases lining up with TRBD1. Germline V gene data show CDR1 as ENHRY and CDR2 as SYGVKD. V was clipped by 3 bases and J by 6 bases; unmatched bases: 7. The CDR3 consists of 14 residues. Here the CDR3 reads CAISDLTGVDGYTF. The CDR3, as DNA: TGTGCCATCAGTGATCTTACAGGGGTAGATGGCTACACCTTC.

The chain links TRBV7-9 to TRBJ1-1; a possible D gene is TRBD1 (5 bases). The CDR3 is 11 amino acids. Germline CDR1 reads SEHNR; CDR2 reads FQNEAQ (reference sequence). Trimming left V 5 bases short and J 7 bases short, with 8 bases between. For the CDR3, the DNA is TGTGCCAGCAGCCCCGACAGTGAAGCTTTCTTT. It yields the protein CASSPDSEAFF.

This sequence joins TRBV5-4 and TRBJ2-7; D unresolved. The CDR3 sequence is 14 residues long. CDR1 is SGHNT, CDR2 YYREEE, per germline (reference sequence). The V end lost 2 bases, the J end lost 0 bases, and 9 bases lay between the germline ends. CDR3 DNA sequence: TGTGCCAGCAGCTTTTTGGGCAGCTCCTACGAGCAGTACTTC. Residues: CASSFLGSSYEQYF.

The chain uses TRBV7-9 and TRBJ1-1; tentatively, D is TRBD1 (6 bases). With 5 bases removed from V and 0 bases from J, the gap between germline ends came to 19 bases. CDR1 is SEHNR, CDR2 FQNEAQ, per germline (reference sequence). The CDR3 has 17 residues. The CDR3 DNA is TGTGCCAGCAGCCCCCGGTGGACAGTTAGTCTGAACACTGAAGCTTTCTTT. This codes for CASSPRWTVSLNTEAFF.

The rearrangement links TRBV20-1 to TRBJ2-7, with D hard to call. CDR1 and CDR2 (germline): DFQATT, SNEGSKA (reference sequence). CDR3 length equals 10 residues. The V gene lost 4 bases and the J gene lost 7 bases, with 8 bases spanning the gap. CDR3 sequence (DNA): TGCAGTGCTACAGTCGCAGAGCAGTACTTC. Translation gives CSATVAEQYF.

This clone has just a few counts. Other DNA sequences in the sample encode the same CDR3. The CDR3 is CASSSGTSYEQYF. For the CDR3, the DNA is TGTGCCAGCAGTTCAGGGACTAGCTACGAGCAGTACTTC. J is TRBJ2-7 and V is TRBV27, with TRBD2 matching over 8 bases. The CDR3 consists of 13 residues. The V and J ends lost 4 bases and 3 bases, in that order; junction bases with no gene match: 2. Germline lookup yields CDR1 MNHEY and CDR2 SMNVEV (reference sequence).

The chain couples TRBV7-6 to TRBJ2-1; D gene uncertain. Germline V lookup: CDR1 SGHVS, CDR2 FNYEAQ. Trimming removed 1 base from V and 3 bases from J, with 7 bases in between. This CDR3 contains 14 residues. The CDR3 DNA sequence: TGTGCCAGCAGCTTAGACTTAATCTACAATGAGCAGTTCTTC. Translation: CASSLDLIYNEQFF.

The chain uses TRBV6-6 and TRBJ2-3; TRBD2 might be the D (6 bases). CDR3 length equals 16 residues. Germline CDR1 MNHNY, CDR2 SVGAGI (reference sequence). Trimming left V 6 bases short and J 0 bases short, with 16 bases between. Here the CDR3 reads CASRSDPGLSTDTQYF. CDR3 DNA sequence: TGTGCCAGCAGGTCAGACCCGGGACTCAGCACAGATACGCAGTATTTT.

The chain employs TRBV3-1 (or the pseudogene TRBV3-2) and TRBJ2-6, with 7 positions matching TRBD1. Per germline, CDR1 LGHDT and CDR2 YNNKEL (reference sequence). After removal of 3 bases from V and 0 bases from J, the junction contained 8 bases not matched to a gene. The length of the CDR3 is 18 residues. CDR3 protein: CASSHSRGQPSGANVLTF. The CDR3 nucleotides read TGTGCCAGCAGCCATTCTCGGGGACAGCCCTCTGGGGCCAACGTCCTGACTTTC.

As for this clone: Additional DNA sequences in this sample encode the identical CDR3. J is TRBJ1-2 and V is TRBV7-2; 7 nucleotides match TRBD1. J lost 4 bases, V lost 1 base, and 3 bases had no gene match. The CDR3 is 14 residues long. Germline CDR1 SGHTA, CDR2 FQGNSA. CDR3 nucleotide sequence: TGTGCCAGCAGCTTAGTAGGGGGCGGCTATGGCTACACCTTC. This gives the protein CASSLVGGGYGYTF.

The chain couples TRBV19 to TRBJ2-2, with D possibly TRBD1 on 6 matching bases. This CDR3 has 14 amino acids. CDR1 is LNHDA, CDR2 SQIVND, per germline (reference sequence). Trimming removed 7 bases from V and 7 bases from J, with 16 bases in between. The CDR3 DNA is TGTGCCAGTAAGAACAAGCAGGGGCGCGGGGAGCTGTTTTTT. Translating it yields CASKNKQGRGELFF.

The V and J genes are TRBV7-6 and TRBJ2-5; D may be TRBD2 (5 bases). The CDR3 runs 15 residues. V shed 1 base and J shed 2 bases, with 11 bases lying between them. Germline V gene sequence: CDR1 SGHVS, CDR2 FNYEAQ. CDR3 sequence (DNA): TGTGCCAGCAGCTTAGAGAGGGTGGGGCAAGAGACCCAGTACTTC. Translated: CASSLERVGQETQYF.

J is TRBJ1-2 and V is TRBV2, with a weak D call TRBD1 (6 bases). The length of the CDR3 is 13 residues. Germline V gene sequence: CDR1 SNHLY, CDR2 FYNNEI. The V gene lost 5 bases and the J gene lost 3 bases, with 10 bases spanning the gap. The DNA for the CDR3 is TGTGCCAGCAGTTCTACAGGGCACTATGGCTACACCTTC. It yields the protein CASSSTGHYGYTF. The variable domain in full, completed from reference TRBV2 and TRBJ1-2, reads EPEVTQTPSHQVTQMGQEVILRCVPISNHLYFYWYRQILGQKVEFLVSFYNNEISEKSEIFDDQFSVERPDGSNFTLKIRSTKLEDSAMYFCASSSTGHYGYTFGSGTRLTVV.

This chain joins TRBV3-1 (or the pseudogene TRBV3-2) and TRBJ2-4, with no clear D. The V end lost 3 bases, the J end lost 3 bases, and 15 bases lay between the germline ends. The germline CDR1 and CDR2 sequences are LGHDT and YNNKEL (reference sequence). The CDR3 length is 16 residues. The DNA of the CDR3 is TGTGCCAGCAGCCACACCGGCGCGCGAGGCAAAAACATTCAGTACTTC. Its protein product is CASSHTGARGKNIQYF.

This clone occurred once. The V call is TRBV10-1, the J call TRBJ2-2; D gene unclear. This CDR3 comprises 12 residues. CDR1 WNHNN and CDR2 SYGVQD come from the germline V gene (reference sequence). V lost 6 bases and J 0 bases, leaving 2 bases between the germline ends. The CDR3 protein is CASSSNTGELFF. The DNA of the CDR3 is TGCGCCAGCAGCTCGAACACCGGGGAGCTGTTTTTT.

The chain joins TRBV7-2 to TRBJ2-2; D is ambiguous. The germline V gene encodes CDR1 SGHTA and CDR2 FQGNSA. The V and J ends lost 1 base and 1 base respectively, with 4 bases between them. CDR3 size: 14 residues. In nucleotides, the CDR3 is TGTGCCAGCAGCTTAGTCAGGAACACCGGGGAGCTGTTTTTT. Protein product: CASSLVRNTGELFF.